These 30 T cell receptor beta chains originate from one sample sequenced in a study of blood T cell repertoires in COVID-19. The method was immunoSEQ multiplex PCR; TCRdb's version includes in-frame clones alone and lacks a portion of them. The sample holds around 230,000 clones; about 80% are singletons and the top ten take about 15%. Sequences were obtained from PBMCs or T cells enriched from blood (not recorded which). The receptors here all came from a man aged 35 to 55 who had recovered from COVID-19.

The rearrangement uses TRBV9 and TRBJ1-4; 8 bases are a match to TRBD1. The germline gives CDR1 SGDLS, CDR2 YYNGEE. The V gene end was trimmed by 3 bases and the J gene end by 3 bases; junction bases not matched to a gene: 4. This CDR3 comprises 15 residues. The CDR3 spells CASSAGQGSNEKLFF. The CDR3 DNA reads as TGTGCCAGCAGCGCAGGACAGGGCTCTAATGAAAAACTGTTTTTT.

The chain has TRBV5-1 and TRBJ1-2; 9 positions match TRBD1. Germline CDR1 is SGHRS and CDR2 is YFSETQ. This CDR3 has 14 residues. The trim removed 4 bases at V and 7 bases at J, leaving 8 bases unmatched. The CDR3 spells CASSLGPTGGGYTF. In DNA form, the CDR3 reads TGCGCCAGCAGCCTGGGCCCGACAGGGGGTGGCTACACCTTC.

The chain has TRBV2 and TRBJ2-5; D is uncertain. The V end was cut by 4 bases, the J end by 9 bases, with 9 bases between. This CDR3 region has 11 residues. Germline-derived CDR1 and CDR2 are SNHLY and FYNNEI. In nucleotides, the CDR3 is TGTGCCAGCAGTGTTGCTGGAGCCCAGTACTTC. This sequence encodes CASSVAGAQYF.

About this clone itself: The same CDR3 can be traced to other DNA sequences in this sample. The chain is built from TRBV19 and TRBJ1-2, with D hard to call. The CDR3 consists of 12 residues. Between the trimmed V and J ends, which lost 3 bases and 8 bases, there was a span of 10 bases. Looked up from germline, CDR1 is LNHDA and CDR2 is SQIVND (reference sequence). CDR3 DNA sequence: TGTGCCAGTAGTATTGGCGGCGGCGGCTACACCTTC. Translated, it gives CASSIGGGGYTF.

Turning to this clone: Other DNA sequences within the sample encode an identical CDR3. The rearrangement joins TRBV20-1 to TRBJ1-2, with 8 bases that match TRBD1. Germline trimming cut 3 bases from V and 8 bases from J; bases unmatched to any gene: 5. CDR1 is DFQATT and CDR2 is SNEGSKA in the germline V gene (reference sequence). This CDR3 contains 12 residues. CDR3 DNA sequence: TGCAGTGCTAGTCAGGGGGCGGGCGGCTACACCTTC. As protein: CSASQGAGGYTF.

The chain has TRBV6-5 and TRBJ2-7, with D unresolved. V was trimmed by 7 bases and J by 0 bases, leaving 13 bases between them. Germline V gene lookup returns CDR1 MNHEY and CDR2 SVGAGI. The CDR3 is made up of 14 amino acids. The CDR3 reads CASTYGTNSYEQYF. Written as DNA, the CDR3 is TGTGCCAGCACCTACGGCACTAACTCCTACGAGCAGTACTTC.

The chain couples TRBV6-5 to TRBJ2-5, with 7 bases that match TRBD2. The CDR3 is made up of 14 amino acids. Germline trimming cut 8 bases from V and 5 bases from J; bases unmatched to any gene: 11. Germline CDR1 and CDR2: MNHEY and SVGAGI. The CDR3 DNA sequence: TGTGCCAGCTTTTCTTCGGGAGGCGCGGAGACCCAGTACTTC. Translating it yields CASFSSGGAETQYF.

The chain uses TRBV6-6 and TRBJ1-6; 9 bases match TRBD1. V lost 2 bases, J lost 8 bases, and 4 bases stayed unmatched. This CDR3 comprises 15 residues. Germline-derived CDR1 and CDR2 are MNHNY and SVGAGI (reference sequence). Written as DNA, the CDR3 is TGTGCCAGCAGTTACCGGGACAGGGTTTATTCACCCCTCCACTTT. It encodes CASSYRDRVYSPLHF.

The chain employs TRBV7-9 and TRBJ2-1; 11 positions match TRBD2. V shed 3 bases, J shed 2 bases, and the junction held 3 bases outside the gene matches. Looked up from germline, CDR1 is SEHNR and CDR2 is FQNEAQ (reference sequence). The CDR3 sequence is 16 residues long. The CDR3 sequence is CASSFASGGTYNEQFF. The CDR3 nucleotides are TGTGCCAGCAGCTTCGCTAGCGGGGGGACCTACAATGAGCAGTTCTTC.

J is TRBJ2-1 and V is TRBV27, with D unresolved. V shed 3 bases and J shed 10 bases, with 10 bases lying between them. CDR1 is MNHEY and CDR2 is SMNVEV in the germline V gene (reference sequence). The CDR3 extends over 12 amino acids. This CDR3 is CASSFGRSEQFF. DNA for the CDR3: TGTGCCAGCAGTTTCGGCAGGTCCGAGCAGTTCTTC.

The V and J genes are TRBV10-2 and TRBJ1-5, with a possible D match to TRBD1 (5 bases). CDR1 is WSHSY and CDR2 is SAAADI in the germline V gene. Trimming took 6 bases from V and 1 from J, leaving 13 bases between them. The CDR3 covers 15 residues. CDR3 in DNA: TGCGCCAGCAGGTTCGGGGGATTGAGCAATCAGCCCCAGCATTTT. It yields the protein CASRFGGLSNQPQHF.

This chain's CDR3 is CASSYWTGGKFF. In DNA, the CDR3 is TGTGCCAGCAGTTACTGGACAGGGGGAAAGTTCTTC. The chain recombines TRBV6-5 with TRBJ2-1, with 10 nucleotides matching TRBD1. The V gene end was trimmed by 1 base and the J gene end by 14 bases; junction bases not matched to a gene: 2. Germline V gives CDR1 MNHEY, CDR2 SVGAGI. The CDR3 length is 12 residues.

The chain employs TRBV29-1 and TRBJ1-2; 7 nucleotides align to TRBD1. The CDR3 sequence is 12 residues long. CDR1 is SQVTM, CDR2 ANQGSEA, per germline. After removal of 6 bases from V and 2 bases from J, the junction contained 3 bases not matched to a gene. CDR3 in amino acids: CSVPQGNYGYTF. As DNA, the CDR3 is TGCAGCGTCCCACAGGGGAACTATGGCTACACCTTC.

The V gene is TRBV7-2, the J gene TRBJ2-7, with 8 bases aligning to TRBD1. J gave up 6 bases and V 5 bases, and 9 bases lay outside the gene matches. The CDR3 has 14 amino acids. Germline V gene lookup returns CDR1 SGHTA and CDR2 FQGNSA. The CDR3 DNA follows: TGTGCCAGCAGCCCACAGGCAGGGGGCCTCGAGCAGTACTTC. Its protein is CASSPQAGGLEQYF.

This chain uses TRBV9 with TRBJ1-1, with D hard to call. The germline V gene encodes CDR1 SGDLS and CDR2 YYNGEE. The V end was cut by 0 bases, the J end by 3 bases, with 6 bases between. The CDR3 spans 13 residues. CDR3 region: CASSVVTHTEAFF. CDR3 bases: TGTGCCAGCAGCGTAGTAACACACACTGAAGCTTTCTTT.

The chain links TRBV27 to TRBJ2-7, with 9 bases that match TRBD1. With 4 bases clipped from V and 2 bases from J, the junction kept 18 bases outside the gene matches. Per germline, CDR1 MNHEY and CDR2 SMNVEV (reference sequence). The CDR3 contains 19 residues. The CDR3 protein is CASSCPRGQGLLKAYEQYF. The CDR3 region has the DNA TGTGCCAGCAGTTGCCCTAGGGGACAGGGTCTCTTGAAAGCCTACGAGCAGTACTTC.

As to this clone: Mismatch with germline at one junction end may stem from a read error. The rearrangement links TRBV7-9 to TRBJ2-7; the match to TRBD1 covers 7 bases. The germline CDR1 and CDR2 sequences are SEHNR and FQNEAQ (reference sequence). There are 12 residues in the CDR3. CDR3 protein: CVSRDSSYEQYF. The CDR3 nucleotides are TGTGTCAGCCGGGACAGCTCCTACGAGCAGTACTTC.

The chain carries TRBV6-2 or TRBV6-3 and TRBJ1-5; TRBD1 might be the D (5 bases). Deletions cut 6 bases from V and 1 base from J, with 16 bases between. CDR3 length: 16 amino acids. The germline V gene has CDR1 MNHEY and CDR2 SVGEGT. CDR3 bases: TGTGCCAGCAGCAAACACACGGGGGGGAGCAATCAGCCCCAGCATTTT. Protein sequence: CASSKHTGGSNQPQHF.

This chain connects TRBV25-1 to TRBJ2-5; 8 bases align to TRBD2. The trim removed 3 bases at V and 3 bases at J, leaving 9 bases unmatched. Germline CDR1 MGHDK, CDR2 SYGVNS. CDR3 length equals 16 residues. The CDR3 region has the DNA TGTGCCAGCAGTGAGCCTCGTCGGGGGGGGGAAGAGACCCAGTACTTC. Translated, it gives CASSEPRRGGEETQYF.

The V call is TRBV27, the J call TRBJ2-1; D unresolved. V was shortened by 5 bases and J by 9 bases, with 14 bases between the two germline ends. Germline loops: CDR1 MNHEY, CDR2 SMNVEV (reference sequence). The CDR3 is 13 residues long. This CDR3 is CASSPNGRREQFF. CDR3 sequence (DNA): TGTGCCAGCAGTCCTAACGGCAGGCGTGAGCAGTTCTTC.

The chain recombines TRBV28 with TRBJ2-3, with D possibly being TRBD2 (6 bases). Germline CDR1 and CDR2: MDHEN and SYDVKM. The CDR3 is 13 residues long. V dropped 5 bases and J dropped 4 bases, with 10 bases sitting between them. The CDR3 region is CASSQRLADTQYF. CDR3 nucleotide sequence: TGTGCCAGCAGTCAGCGACTAGCAGATACGCAGTATTTT.

This clone is a singleton in its sample. The V and J genes are TRBV5-1 and TRBJ1-6, with D tentatively TRBD1 (6 bases). CDR3 length equals 15 residues. With 4 bases removed from V and 7 bases from J, the gap between germline ends came to 15 bases. Germline V CDR1 and CDR2: SGHRS, YFSETQ. The CDR3 is CASSPGQTDNSPLHF. The CDR3 DNA reads as TGCGCCAGCAGCCCCGGACAGACAGACAATTCACCCCTCCACTTT.

The chain has TRBV7-8 and TRBJ2-1, with 7 nucleotides matching TRBD1. The CDR3 contains 14 residues. Germline values: CDR1 SGHVS, CDR2 FQNEAQ. Losses at the gene ends were 5 bases for V and 10 bases for J; bases not matched to a gene: 11. The CDR3 protein is CASSQSTGVGEQFF. The CDR3 DNA is TGTGCCAGCAGCCAATCTACAGGGGTTGGCGAGCAGTTCTTC.

This chain uses TRBV6-5 with TRBJ1-6; D remains unclear. The CDR3 loop spans 13 amino acids. CDR1 is MNHEY, CDR2 SVGAGI, per germline. Trimming stripped 6 bases from V and 7 bases from J, with 10 bases between. CDR3 region: CASRAELNSPLHF. The CDR3 bases are TGTGCCAGCAGAGCGGAGCTCAATTCACCCCTCCACTTT.

The V gene is TRBV7-2, the J gene TRBJ2-1; D is unresolved. V lost 3 bases, J lost 4 bases, and 4 bases lay in between. The length of the CDR3 is 12 residues. Germline values: CDR1 SGHTA, CDR2 FQGNSA. The CDR3 coding sequence is TGTGCCAGCAGCTTCGGGTACAATGAGCAGTTCTTC. The encoded protein is CASSFGYNEQFF.

CDR3 protein: CASSKGQLMNTEAFF. The CDR3 DNA is TGTGCCAGCAGCAAGGGACAGCTTATGAACACTGAAGCTTTCTTT. This chain uses TRBV6-5 with TRBJ1-1; 7 bases are a match to TRBD1. The germline CDR1 and CDR2 sequences are MNHEY and SVGAGI. Germline trimming cut 6 bases from V and 0 bases from J; bases unmatched to any gene: 7. The CDR3 spans 15 residues.

With respect to this clone: The junction does not match germline at one end; this may be a read error. V gene TRBV30 combines with J gene TRBJ2-7; 9 nucleotides align to TRBD1. The germline CDR1 and CDR2 sequences are GTSNPN and SVGIG (reference sequence). The CDR3 is 11 amino acids. CDR3 bases: TGTGCCTGGAGTGTACAGGGGGCCCGGATCTTC. Its protein product is CAWSVQGARIF.

J is TRBJ2-7 and V is TRBV28, with D possibly TRBD2 on 5 matching bases. The CDR3 covers 15 residues. V was shortened by 7 bases and J by 0 bases, with 16 bases between the two germline ends. Germline V gene lookup returns CDR1 MDHEN and CDR2 SYDVKM. CDR3 sequence (DNA): TGTGCCAGCAACAGCGGACCCGAGAACTCCTACGAGCAGTACTTC. This gives the protein CASNSGPENSYEQYF.

The chain links TRBV5-5 to TRBJ1-2, with 10 bases that match TRBD1. J lost 3 bases, V lost 0 bases, and 8 bases had no gene match. The CDR3 consists of 17 residues. Germline V gene sequence: CDR1 SGHKS, CDR2 YYEKEE (reference sequence). In DNA form, the CDR3 reads TGTGCCAGCAGCTTGGCGGACAGGGGGAGGATAGACTATGGCTACACCTTC. This encodes CASSLADRGRIDYGYTF.

This clone was picked up one time. This CDR3 is CASKTAGSRPYEQYF. CDR3 sequence (DNA): TGTGCCAGCAAAACCGCAGGCTCCCGGCCCTACGAGCAGTACTTC. V is TRBV28 and J is TRBJ2-7; D is unresolved. The V gene's germline CDR1 is MDHEN and CDR2 SYDVKM. V dropped 7 bases and J dropped 2 bases, with 18 bases sitting between them. The CDR3 runs to 15 residues.